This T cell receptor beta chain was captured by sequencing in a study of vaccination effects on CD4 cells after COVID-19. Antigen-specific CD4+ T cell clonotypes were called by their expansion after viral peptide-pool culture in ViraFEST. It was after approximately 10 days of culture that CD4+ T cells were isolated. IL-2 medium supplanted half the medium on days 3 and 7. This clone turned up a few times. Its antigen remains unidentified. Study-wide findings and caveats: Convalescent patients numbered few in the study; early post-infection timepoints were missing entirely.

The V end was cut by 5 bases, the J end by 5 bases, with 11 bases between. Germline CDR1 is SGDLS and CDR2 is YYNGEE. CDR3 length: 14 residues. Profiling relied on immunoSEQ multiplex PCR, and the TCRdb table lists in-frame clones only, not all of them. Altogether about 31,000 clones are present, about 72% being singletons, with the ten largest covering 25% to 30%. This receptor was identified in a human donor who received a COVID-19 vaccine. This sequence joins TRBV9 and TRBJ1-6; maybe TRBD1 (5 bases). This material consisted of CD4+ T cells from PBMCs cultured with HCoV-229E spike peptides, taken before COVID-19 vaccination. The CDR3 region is CASSDQGNNSPLHF. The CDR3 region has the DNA TGTGCCAGCAGTGATCAGGGAAATAATTCACCCCTCCACTTT. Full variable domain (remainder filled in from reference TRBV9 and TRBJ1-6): DSGVTQTPKHLITATGQRVTLRCSPRSGDLSVYWYQQSLDQGLQFLIQYYNGEERAKGNILERFSAQQFPDLHSELNLSSLELGDSALYFCASSDQGNNSPLHFGNGTRLTVT.